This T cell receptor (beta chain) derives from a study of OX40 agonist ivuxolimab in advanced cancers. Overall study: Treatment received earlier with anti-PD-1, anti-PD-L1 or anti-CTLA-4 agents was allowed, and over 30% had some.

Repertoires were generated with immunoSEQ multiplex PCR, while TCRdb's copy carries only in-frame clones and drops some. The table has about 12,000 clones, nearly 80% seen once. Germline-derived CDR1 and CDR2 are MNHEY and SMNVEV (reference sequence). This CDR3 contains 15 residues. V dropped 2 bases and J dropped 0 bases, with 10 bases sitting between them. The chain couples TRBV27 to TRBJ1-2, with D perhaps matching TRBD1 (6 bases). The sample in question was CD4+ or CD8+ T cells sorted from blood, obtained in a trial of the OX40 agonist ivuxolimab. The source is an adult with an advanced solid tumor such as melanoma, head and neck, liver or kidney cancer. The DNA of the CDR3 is TGTGCCAGCAGTTTAAGGGCAGGGGCTAACTATGGCTACACCTTC. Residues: CASSLRAGANYGYTF.